This T cell receptor (beta chain) was recorded in a study of T cells after yellow fever vaccination. About the research overall: With SMART-Seq v4 Ultra Low Input, the fractions containing low cell numbers were prepared. Whole-study findings and limits: Post-booster repertoires again held most primary-vaccination clones (roughly 95% CD4, just under 90% CD8).

V lost 5 bases and J 7 bases, leaving 12 bases between the germline ends. This CDR3 has 13 residues. Germline-derived CDR1 and CDR2 are SEHNR and FQNEAQ (reference sequence). 5'RACE template switching generated TCR cDNA, adding a universal primer site and UMIs. TCRdb called the 5' RACE reads again in MiXCR, with one record for every CDR3 protein. Among around 230,000 distinct CDR3 sequences, 5.5% to 8.5% were seen once, and the ten largest hold approximately 1.1%. Only a few counts were recorded for this clonotype. Its target is not known. Sequenced material: CD4+ T cells sorted from PBMCs, taken on the day of the yellow fever booster vaccination. This TCR came from a young man who received the YFV17D yellow fever vaccine. The rearrangement joins TRBV7-9 to TRBJ1-5, with D tentatively TRBD1 (5 bases). The CDR3 DNA is TGTGCCAGCAGCCCCCCCTGGGGCCAGCCCCAGCATTTT. Protein: CASSPPWGQPQHF.